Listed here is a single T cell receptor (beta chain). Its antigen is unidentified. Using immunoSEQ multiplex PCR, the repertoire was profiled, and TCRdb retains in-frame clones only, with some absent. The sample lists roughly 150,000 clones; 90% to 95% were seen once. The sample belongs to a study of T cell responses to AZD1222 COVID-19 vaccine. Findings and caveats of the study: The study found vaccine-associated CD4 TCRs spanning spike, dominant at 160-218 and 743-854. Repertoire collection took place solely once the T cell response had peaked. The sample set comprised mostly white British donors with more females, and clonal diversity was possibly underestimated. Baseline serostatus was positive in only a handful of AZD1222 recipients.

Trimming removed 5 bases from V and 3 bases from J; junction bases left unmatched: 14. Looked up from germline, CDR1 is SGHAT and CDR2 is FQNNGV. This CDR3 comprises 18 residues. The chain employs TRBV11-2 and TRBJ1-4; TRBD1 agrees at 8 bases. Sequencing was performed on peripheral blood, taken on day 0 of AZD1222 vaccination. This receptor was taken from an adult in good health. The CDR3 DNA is TGTGCCAGCAGCCTTGGACAGGGAGGGAGGTTAGCTAATGAAAAACTGTTTTTT. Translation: CASSLGQGGRLANEKLFF.